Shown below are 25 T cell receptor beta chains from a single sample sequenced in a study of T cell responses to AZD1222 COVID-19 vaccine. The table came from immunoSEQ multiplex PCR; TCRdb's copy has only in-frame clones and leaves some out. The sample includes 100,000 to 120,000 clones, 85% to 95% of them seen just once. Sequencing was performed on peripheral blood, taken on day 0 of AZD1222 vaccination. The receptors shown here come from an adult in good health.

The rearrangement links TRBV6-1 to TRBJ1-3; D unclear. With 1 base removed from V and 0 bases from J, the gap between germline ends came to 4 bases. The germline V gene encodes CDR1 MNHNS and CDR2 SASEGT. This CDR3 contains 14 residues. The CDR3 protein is CASSEGVSGNTIYF. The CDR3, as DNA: TGTGCCAGCAGTGAAGGGGTCTCTGGAAACACCATATATTTT.

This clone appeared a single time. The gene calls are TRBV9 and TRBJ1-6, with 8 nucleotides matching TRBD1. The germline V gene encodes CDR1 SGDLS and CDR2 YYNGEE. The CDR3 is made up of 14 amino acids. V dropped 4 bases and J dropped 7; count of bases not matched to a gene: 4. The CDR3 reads CASSPTGANSPLHF. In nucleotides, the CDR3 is TGTGCCAGCAGCCCGACAGGGGCCAATTCACCCCTCCACTTT.

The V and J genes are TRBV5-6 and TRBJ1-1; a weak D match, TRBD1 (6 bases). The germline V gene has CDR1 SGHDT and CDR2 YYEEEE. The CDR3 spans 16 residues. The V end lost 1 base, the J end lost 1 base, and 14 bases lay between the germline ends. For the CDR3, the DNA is TGTGCCAGCAGCTTGTTTGGCGTCAGGGGGAACACTGAAGCTTTCTTT. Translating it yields CASSLFGVRGNTEAFF. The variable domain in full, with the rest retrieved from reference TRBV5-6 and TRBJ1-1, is DAGVTQSPTHLIKTRGQQVTLRCSPKSGHDTVSWYQQALGQGPQFIFQYYEEEERQRGNFPDRFSGHQFPNYSSELNVNALLLGDSALYLCASSLFGVRGNTEAFFGQGTRLTVV.

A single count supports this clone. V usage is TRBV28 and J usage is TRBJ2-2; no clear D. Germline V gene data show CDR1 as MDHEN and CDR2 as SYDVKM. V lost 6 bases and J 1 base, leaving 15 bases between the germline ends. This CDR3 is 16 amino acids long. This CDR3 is CASSPATMGNTGELFF. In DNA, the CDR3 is TGTGCCAGCAGCCCCGCCACCATGGGGAACACCGGGGAGCTGTTTTTT.

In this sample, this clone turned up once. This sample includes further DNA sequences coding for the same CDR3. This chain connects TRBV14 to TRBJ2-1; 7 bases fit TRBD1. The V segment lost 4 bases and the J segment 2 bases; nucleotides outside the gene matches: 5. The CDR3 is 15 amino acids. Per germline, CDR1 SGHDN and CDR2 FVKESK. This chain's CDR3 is CASSPRDRPYNEQFF. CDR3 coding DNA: TGTGCCAGCAGCCCCCGGGACAGACCCTACAATGAGCAGTTCTTC.

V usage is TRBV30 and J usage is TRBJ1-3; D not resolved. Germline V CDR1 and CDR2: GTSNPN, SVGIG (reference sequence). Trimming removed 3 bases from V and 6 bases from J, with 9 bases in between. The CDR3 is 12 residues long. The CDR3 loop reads CAWRRAANTIYF. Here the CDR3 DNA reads TGTGCCTGGAGGAGGGCTGCAAACACCATATATTTT.

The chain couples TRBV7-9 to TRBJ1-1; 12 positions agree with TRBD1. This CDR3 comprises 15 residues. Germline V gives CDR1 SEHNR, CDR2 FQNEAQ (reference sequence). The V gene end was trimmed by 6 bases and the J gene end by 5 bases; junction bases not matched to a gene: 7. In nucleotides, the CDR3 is TGTGCCAGCAGAGGGGGACAGGGGGCGTGGACTGAAGCTTTCTTT. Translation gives CASRGGQGAWTEAFF.

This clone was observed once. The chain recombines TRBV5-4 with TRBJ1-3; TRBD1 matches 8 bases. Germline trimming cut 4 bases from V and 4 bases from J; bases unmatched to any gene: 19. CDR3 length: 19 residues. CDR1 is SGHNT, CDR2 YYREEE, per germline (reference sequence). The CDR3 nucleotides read TGTGCCAGCAGCCCGAGGGGGGCGGACAGGGAAAACTCCGGAAACACCATATATTTT. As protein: CASSPRGADRENSGNTIYF. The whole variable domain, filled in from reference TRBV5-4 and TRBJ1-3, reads ETGVTQSPTHLIKTRGQQVTLRCSSQSGHNTVSWYQQALGQGPQFIFQYYREEENGRGNFPPRFSGLQFPNYSSELNVNALELDDSALYLCASSPRGADRENSGNTIYFGEGSWLTVV.

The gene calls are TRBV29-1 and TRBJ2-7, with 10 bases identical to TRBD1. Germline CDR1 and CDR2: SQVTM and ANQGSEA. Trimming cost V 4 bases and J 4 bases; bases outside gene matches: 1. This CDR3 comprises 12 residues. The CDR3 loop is CSVAGQGYEQYF. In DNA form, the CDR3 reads TGCAGCGTTGCGGGACAGGGGTACGAGCAGTACTTC.

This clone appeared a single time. The DNA of the CDR3 is TGTGCCAGCAGCGTAGCGAGACAGACAGACTCGAACACCGGGGAGCTGTTTTTT. This codes for CASSVARQTDSNTGELFF. This chain connects TRBV9 to TRBJ2-2; a possible D gene is TRBD1 (5 bases). The germline V and J ends were trimmed by 0 bases and 0 bases, with 15 bases remaining between them. This CDR3 has 18 residues. Per germline, CDR1 SGDLS and CDR2 YYNGEE. Full variable domain (outside the CDR3, taken from reference TRBV9 and TRBJ2-2): DSGVTQTPKHLITATGQRVTLRCSPRSGDLSVYWYQQSLDQGLQFLIQYYNGEERAKGNILERFSAQQFPDLHSELNLSSLELGDSALYFCASSVARQTDSNTGELFFGEGSRLTVL.

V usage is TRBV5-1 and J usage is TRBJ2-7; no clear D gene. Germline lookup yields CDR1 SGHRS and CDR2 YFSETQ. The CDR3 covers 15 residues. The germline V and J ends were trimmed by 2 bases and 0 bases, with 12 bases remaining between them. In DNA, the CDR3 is TGCGCCAGCAGCTTATCGACCTCCCGCTCCTACGAGCAGTACTTC. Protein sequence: CASSLSTSRSYEQYF.

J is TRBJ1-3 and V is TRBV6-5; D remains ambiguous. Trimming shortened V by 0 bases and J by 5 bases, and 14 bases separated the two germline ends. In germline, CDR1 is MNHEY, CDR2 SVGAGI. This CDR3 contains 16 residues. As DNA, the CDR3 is TGTGCCAGCAGTTACTCGAAACAGATTGCTAGAAACACCATATATTTT. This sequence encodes CASSYSKQIARNTIYF.

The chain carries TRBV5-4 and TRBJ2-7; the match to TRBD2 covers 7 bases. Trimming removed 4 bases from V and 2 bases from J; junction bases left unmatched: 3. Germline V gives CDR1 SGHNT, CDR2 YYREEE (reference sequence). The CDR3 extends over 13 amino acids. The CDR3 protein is CASSVGLAYEQYF. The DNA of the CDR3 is TGTGCCAGCAGCGTCGGACTAGCCTACGAGCAGTACTTC.

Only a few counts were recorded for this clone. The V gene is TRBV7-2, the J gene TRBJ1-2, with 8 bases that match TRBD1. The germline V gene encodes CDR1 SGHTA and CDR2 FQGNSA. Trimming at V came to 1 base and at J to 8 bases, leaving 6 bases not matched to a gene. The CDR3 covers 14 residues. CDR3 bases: TGTGCCAGCAGCTTAGTTCCCGGACAGGGCGGCTACACCTTC. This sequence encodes CASSLVPGQGGYTF. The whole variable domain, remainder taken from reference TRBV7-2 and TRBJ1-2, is GAGVSQSPSNKVTEKGKDVELRCDPISGHTALYWYRQSLGQGLEFLIYFQGNSAPDKSGLPSDRFSAERTGGSVSTLTIQRTQQEDSAVYLCASSLVPGQGGYTFGSGTRLTVV.

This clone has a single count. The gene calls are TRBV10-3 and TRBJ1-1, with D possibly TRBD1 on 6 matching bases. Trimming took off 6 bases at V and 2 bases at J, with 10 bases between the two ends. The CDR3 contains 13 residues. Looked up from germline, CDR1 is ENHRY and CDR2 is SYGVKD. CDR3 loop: CAIRIQGNTEAFF. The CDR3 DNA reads TGTGCCATCAGGATACAGGGAAACACTGAAGCTTTCTTT.

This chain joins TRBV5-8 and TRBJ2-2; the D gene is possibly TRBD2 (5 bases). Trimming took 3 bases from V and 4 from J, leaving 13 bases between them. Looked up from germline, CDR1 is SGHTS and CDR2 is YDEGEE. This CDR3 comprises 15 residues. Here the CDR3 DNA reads TGTGCCAGCAGCTCACTAAATCTAGCCACCGGGGAGCTGTTTTTT. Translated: CASSSLNLATGELFF.

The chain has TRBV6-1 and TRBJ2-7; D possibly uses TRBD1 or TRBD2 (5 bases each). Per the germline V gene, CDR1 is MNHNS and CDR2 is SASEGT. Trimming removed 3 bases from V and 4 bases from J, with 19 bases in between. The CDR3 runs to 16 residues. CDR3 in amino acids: CASSERDPLWVYEQYF. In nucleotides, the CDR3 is TGTGCCAGCAGTGAGAGGGACCCGCTCTGGGTGTACGAGCAGTACTTC.

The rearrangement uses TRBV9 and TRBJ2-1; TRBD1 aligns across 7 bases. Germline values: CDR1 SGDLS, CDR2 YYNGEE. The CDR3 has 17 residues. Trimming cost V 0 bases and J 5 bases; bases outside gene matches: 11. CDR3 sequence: CASSVEGKTGSNNEQFF. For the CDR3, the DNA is TGTGCCAGCAGCGTAGAGGGGAAGACAGGGTCTAACAATGAGCAGTTCTTC.

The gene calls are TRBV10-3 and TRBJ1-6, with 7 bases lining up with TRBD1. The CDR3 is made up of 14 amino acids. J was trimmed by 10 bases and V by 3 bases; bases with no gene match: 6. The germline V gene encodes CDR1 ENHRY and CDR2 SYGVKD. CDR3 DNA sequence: TGTGCCATCAGTGAATCTGCAGGGGGATCACCCCTCCACTTT. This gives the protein CAISESAGGSPLHF.

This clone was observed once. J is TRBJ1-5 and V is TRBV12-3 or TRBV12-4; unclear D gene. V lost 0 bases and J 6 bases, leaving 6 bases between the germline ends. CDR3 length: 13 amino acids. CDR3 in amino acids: CASSLAGGQPQHF. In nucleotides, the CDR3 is TGTGCCAGCAGTTTAGCCGGTGGTCAGCCCCAGCATTTT.

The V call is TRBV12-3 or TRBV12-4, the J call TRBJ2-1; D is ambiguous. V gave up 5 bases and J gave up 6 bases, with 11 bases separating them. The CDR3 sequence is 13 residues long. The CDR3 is CASSVQQTNEQFF. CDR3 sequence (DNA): TGTGCCAGCAGTGTCCAACAGACCAATGAGCAGTTCTTC.

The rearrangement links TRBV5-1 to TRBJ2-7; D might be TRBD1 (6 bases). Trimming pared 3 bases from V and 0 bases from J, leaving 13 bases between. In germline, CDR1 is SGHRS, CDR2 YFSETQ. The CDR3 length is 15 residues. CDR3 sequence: CASSYTGKPSYEQYF. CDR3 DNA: TGCGCCAGCAGCTATACAGGGAAACCCTCCTACGAGCAGTACTTC. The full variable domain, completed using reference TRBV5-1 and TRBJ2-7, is KAGVTQTPRYLIKTRGQQVTLSCSPISGHRSVSWYQQTPGQGLQFLFEYFSETQRNKGNFPGRFSGRQFSNSRSEMNVSTLELGDSALYLCASSYTGKPSYEQYFGPGTRLTVT.

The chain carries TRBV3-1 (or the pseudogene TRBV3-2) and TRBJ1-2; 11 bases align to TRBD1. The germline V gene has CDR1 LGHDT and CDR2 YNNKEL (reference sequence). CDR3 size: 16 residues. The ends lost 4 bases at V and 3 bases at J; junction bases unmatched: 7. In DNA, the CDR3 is TGTGCCAGCAGCCTCTCGGGACAGGGGGAAGACTATGGCTACACCTTC. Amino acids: CASSLSGQGEDYGYTF.

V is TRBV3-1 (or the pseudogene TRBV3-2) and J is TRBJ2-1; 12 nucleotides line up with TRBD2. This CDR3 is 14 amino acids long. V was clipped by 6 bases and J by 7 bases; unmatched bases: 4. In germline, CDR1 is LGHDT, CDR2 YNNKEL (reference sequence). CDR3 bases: TGTGCCAGCAGGGGACTAGCGGGTGGGAATGAGCAGTTCTTC. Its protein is CASRGLAGGNEQFF.

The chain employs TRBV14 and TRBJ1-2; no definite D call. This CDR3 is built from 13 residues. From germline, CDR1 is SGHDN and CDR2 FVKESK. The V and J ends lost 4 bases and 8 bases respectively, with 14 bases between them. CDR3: CASSLGSGLGYTF. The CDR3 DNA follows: TGTGCCAGCAGCCTTGGATCTGGGCTCGGCTACACCTTC.